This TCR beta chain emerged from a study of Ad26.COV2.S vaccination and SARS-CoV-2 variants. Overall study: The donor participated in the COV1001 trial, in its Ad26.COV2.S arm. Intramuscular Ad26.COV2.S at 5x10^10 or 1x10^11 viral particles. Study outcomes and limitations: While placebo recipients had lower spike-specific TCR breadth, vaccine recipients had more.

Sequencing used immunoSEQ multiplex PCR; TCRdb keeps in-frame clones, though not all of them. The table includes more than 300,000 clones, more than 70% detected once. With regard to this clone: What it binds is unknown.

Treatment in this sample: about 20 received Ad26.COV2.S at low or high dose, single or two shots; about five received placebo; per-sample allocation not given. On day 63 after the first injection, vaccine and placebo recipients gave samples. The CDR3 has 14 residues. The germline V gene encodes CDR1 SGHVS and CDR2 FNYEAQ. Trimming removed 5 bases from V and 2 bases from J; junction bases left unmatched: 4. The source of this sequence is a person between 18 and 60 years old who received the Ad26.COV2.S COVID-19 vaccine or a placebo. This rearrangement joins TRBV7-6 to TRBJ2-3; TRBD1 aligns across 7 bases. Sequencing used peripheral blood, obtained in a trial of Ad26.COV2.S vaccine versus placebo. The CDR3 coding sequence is TGTGCCAGCAGCAGGACAGGAGACACAGATACGCAGTATTTT. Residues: CASSRTGDTDTQYF.